The 21 T cell receptor beta chains presented below share a single source sample, sequenced in a study of T cell responses to AZD1222 COVID-19 vaccine. Repertoires were generated with immunoSEQ multiplex PCR, while TCRdb's copy carries only in-frame clones and drops some. The sample lists fewer than 90,000 clones; approximately 91% were seen once. The sample here was peripheral blood, taken on day 0 of AZD1222 vaccination. The source of these receptors is an adult in good health.

A note on this clone: The junction departs from the called germline gene at one end, perhaps through a read error. V and J are TRBV15 and TRBJ2-1, with 8 bases fitting TRBD2. The CDR3 extends over 13 amino acids. The germline CDR1 and CDR2 sequences are LNHNV and YYDKDF (reference sequence). CDR3 region: CAARAGVENEQFF. In DNA, the CDR3 is TGTGCCGCCAGAGCGGGAGTTGAAAATGAGCAGTTCTTC.

The chain employs TRBV3-1 (or the pseudogene TRBV3-2) and TRBJ2-1, with a weak D call TRBD1 (5 bases). Trimming pared 0 bases from V and 7 bases from J, leaving 16 bases between. CDR3 size: 16 residues. CDR1 LGHDT and CDR2 YNNKEL come from the germline V gene (reference sequence). Here the CDR3 DNA reads TGTGCCAGCAGCCAAGATTCTGCAGGGATAACAAATGAGCAGTTCTTC. Protein product: CASSQDSAGITNEQFF.

The chain uses TRBV6-5 and TRBJ2-1; 12 bases match TRBD2. This CDR3 region has 15 residues. Losses at the gene ends were 7 bases for V and 4 bases for J; bases not matched to a gene: 5. Germline loops: CDR1 MNHEY, CDR2 SVGAGI. The CDR3 DNA follows: TGTGCCAGCACAGAGACTAGCGGGGGTTACAATGAGCAGTTCTTC. Its translation: CASTETSGGYNEQFF.

CDR3 region: CASSEGSNNEQFF. The CDR3 nucleotides are TGTGCCAGCAGTGAAGGTAGTAACAATGAGCAGTTCTTC. The chain joins TRBV6-4 to TRBJ2-1; no definite D call. Germline V gene lookup returns CDR1 MRHNA and CDR2 SNTAGT. Trimming removed 3 bases at V and 5 bases at J, with 8 bases between. The CDR3 contains 13 residues.

The V and J genes are TRBV2 and TRBJ2-5; perhaps D is TRBD1 or TRBD2 (7 bases each). CDR1 is SNHLY and CDR2 is FYNNEI in the germline V gene. This CDR3 region has 13 residues. V was trimmed by 6 bases and J by 5 bases, leaving 13 bases between them. Here the CDR3 DNA reads TGTGCCAGCAGCAGGGGGGGCCTTGAGACCCAGTACTTC. This sequence encodes CASSRGGLETQYF.

This sequence joins TRBV29-1 and TRBJ1-1, with 9 bases aligning to TRBD1. CDR1 SQVTM and CDR2 ANQGSEA come from the germline V gene. V gave up 3 bases and J gave up 11 bases; unmatched junction bases: 13. CDR3 length equals 14 residues. CDR3 residues: CSVDRDREPSGAFF. CDR3 nucleotide sequence: TGCAGCGTTGACCGGGACAGGGAACCCTCGGGGGCTTTCTTT.

This clone was observed a handful of times. This chain joins TRBV30 and TRBJ2-1; 11 nucleotides match TRBD1. J gave up 1 base and V 4 bases, and 15 bases lay outside the gene matches. Looked up from germline, CDR1 is GTSNPN and CDR2 is SVGIG (reference sequence). The CDR3 consists of 19 residues. In nucleotides, the CDR3 is TGTGCCTGGACCATACCGGGACAGGGGGTCTGGTGTTCCTACAATGAGCAGTTCTTC. It specifies CAWTIPGQGVWCSYNEQFF. Complete variable domain (other parts from reference TRBV30 and TRBJ2-1): SQTIHQWPATLVQPVGSPLSLECTVEGTSNPNLYWYRQAAGRGLQLLFYSVGIGQISSEVPQNLSASRPQDRQFILSSKKLLLSDSGFYLCAWTIPGQGVWCSYNEQFFGPGTRLTVL.

This sequence joins TRBV7-9 and TRBJ1-4, with D possibly TRBD1 on 5 matching bases. Between the trimmed V and J ends, which lost 3 bases and 0 bases, there was a span of 11 bases. The germline V gene encodes CDR1 SEHNR and CDR2 FQNEAQ (reference sequence). The CDR3 covers 16 residues. CDR3 nucleotides: TGTGCCAGCAGCTTGCGCAGGGAGGCAACTAATGAAAAACTGTTTTTT. It specifies CASSLRREATNEKLFF.

The rearrangement uses TRBV5-4 and TRBJ2-5, with 15 bases fitting TRBD2. The CDR3 covers 16 residues. Trimming removed 2 bases from V and 4 bases from J; junction bases left unmatched: 3. CDR1 SGHNT and CDR2 YYREEE come from the germline V gene (reference sequence). Here the CDR3 DNA reads TGTGCCAGCAGCTTCGGACTAGCGGGGGGGCCAGAGACCCAGTACTTC. As protein: CASSFGLAGGPETQYF. The full variable domain, in which reference TRBV5-4 and TRBJ2-5 provide the parts outside the CDR3, is ETGVTQSPTHLIKTRGQQVTLRCSSQSGHNTVSWYQQALGQGPQFIFQYYREEENGRGNFPPRFSGLQFPNYSSELNVNALELDDSALYLCASSFGLAGGPETQYFGPGTRLLVL.

V usage is TRBV3-1 (or the pseudogene TRBV3-2) and J usage is TRBJ1-3; D is unresolved. This CDR3 is built from 14 residues. V dropped 1 base and J dropped 2 bases, with 6 bases sitting between them. Germline V gives CDR1 LGHDT, CDR2 YNNKEL (reference sequence). As DNA, the CDR3 is TGTGCCAGCAGCCAAGGATCTACTGGAAACACCATATATTTT. It specifies CASSQGSTGNTIYF.

The chain has TRBV20-1 and TRBJ2-5; weak D call: TRBD2 (5 bases). The V and J ends lost 4 bases and 3 bases respectively, with 6 bases between them. From germline, CDR1 is DFQATT and CDR2 SNEGSKA (reference sequence). The length of the CDR3 is 11 residues. For the CDR3, the DNA is TGCAGTGCTACCGGGGAAGAGACCCAGTACTTC. Translating gives CSATGEETQYF.

Turning to this clone: A read error may account for a junction end that differs from germline. The gene calls are TRBV5-6 and TRBJ1-6, with TRBD1 identical over 9 bases. Germline-derived CDR1 and CDR2 are SGHDT and YYEEEE. The CDR3 contains 14 residues. CDR3 residues: CASSLDRGNSPLHF. The DNA of the CDR3 is TGTGCCAGCAGTTTGGACAGGGGTAATTCACCCCTCCACTTT.

The chain joins TRBV27 to TRBJ1-1; D is ambiguous. V lost 8 bases to trimming and J lost 8 bases, with 9 bases between them. CDR1 and CDR2 from the germline V gene are MNHEY and SMNVEV (reference sequence). The CDR3 totals 10 residues. The CDR3 loop reads CASGRREAFF. CDR3 coding DNA: TGTGCCAGCGGTCGAAGGGAAGCTTTCTTT.

Here the CDR3 reads CASSVTGGEQFF. The CDR3 nucleotides read TGTGCCAGCAGTGTCACGGGTGGTGAGCAGTTCTTC. The chain recombines TRBV6-4 with TRBJ2-1, with D unresolved. Germline lookup yields CDR1 MRHNA and CDR2 SNTAGT. The ends were cut back, 4 bases at V and 9 bases at J, with 10 bases in the middle. The CDR3 is 12 amino acids.

V is TRBV5-1 and J is TRBJ1-2, with TRBD1 matching over 7 bases. Trimming removed 5 bases from V and 8 bases from J; junction bases left unmatched: 9. Germline V CDR1 and CDR2: SGHRS, YFSETQ. This CDR3 contains 13 residues. The CDR3 loop reads CASSIQGSEGYTF. CDR3 coding DNA: TGCGCCAGCAGTATACAGGGGTCTGAAGGCTACACCTTC.

The chain carries TRBV9 and TRBJ2-5, with D hard to call. The length of the CDR3 is 13 residues. Germline lookup yields CDR1 SGDLS and CDR2 YYNGEE. V shed 2 bases and J shed 1 base, with 6 bases lying between them. The chain's CDR3 is CASSVTSQETQYF. The DNA of the CDR3 is TGTGCCAGCAGCGTTACTTCCCAAGAGACCCAGTACTTC.

The CDR3 loop reads CASSVTSGGAREQFF. The CDR3 DNA is TGTGCCAGCAGCGTAACTAGCGGGGGGGCCAGGGAGCAGTTCTTC. The chain couples TRBV7-2 to TRBJ2-1; 13 bases match TRBD2. Germline loops: CDR1 SGHTA, CDR2 FQGNSA. This CDR3 has 15 amino acids. V was pared by 5 bases and J by 10 bases, with 8 bases of the junction left unmatched.

V is TRBV10-3 and J is TRBJ2-1, with D possibly being TRBD1 (6 bases). This CDR3 has 16 residues. The germline V gene encodes CDR1 ENHRY and CDR2 SYGVKD. The V end was cut by 3 bases, the J end by 2 bases, with 14 bases between. The CDR3 DNA sequence: TGTGCCATCAGTGAATCGGACAGAACTACCTACAATGAGCAGTTCTTC. This encodes CAISESDRTTYNEQFF.

This clone showed up just once. This sequence joins TRBV19 and TRBJ1-5; 10 positions agree with TRBD1. In germline, CDR1 is LNHDA, CDR2 SQIVND (reference sequence). The CDR3 runs 16 residues. With 8 bases clipped from V and 2 bases from J, the junction kept 9 bases outside the gene matches. The CDR3 here is CASGTGAGAGNQPQHF. The DNA for the CDR3 is TGTGCCAGTGGGACAGGGGCTGGAGCGGGCAATCAGCCCCAGCATTTT.

This clone was seen once. The chain uses TRBV2 and TRBJ1-5; 10 bases match TRBD1. The V segment lost 5 bases and the J segment 0 bases; nucleotides outside the gene matches: 7. The CDR3 runs 17 residues. Germline V lookup: CDR1 SNHLY, CDR2 FYNNEI. The CDR3 protein is CASSPGQGRISNQPQHF. CDR3 in DNA: TGTGCCAGCAGTCCGGGACAGGGGAGGATTAGCAATCAGCCCCAGCATTTT. Supplemented by reference TRBV2 and TRBJ1-5, the full variable domain reads EPEVTQTPSHQVTQMGQEVILRCVPISNHLYFYWYRQILGQKVEFLVSFYNNEISEKSEIFDDQFSVERPDGSNFTLKIRSTKLEDSAMYFCASSPGQGRISNQPQHFGDGTRLSIL.

This clone was found a few times. The chain is built from TRBV28 and TRBJ2-1; the match to TRBD2 covers 11 bases. CDR1 and CDR2 from the germline V gene are MDHEN and SYDVKM. V shed 3 bases, J shed 7 bases, and the junction held 8 bases outside the gene matches. This CDR3 is built from 16 residues. Here the CDR3 DNA reads TGTGCCAGCAGTTTGGGTAGCGGGAGGGCTAGGAATGAGCAGTTCTTC. Translation: CASSLGSGRARNEQFF.